The T cell receptor beta chain described here comes from a study of cytomegalovirus exposure and HLA in healthy donors. Findings and limits, study-wide: Some highly shared sequence variants likely arose as a pipeline artifact. A classifier reportedly called cytomegalovirus status with high sensitivity and specificity.

This clone was picked up one time. Its target is unknown. Germline CDR1 and CDR2: SGHDT and YYEEEE. V was shortened by 3 bases and J by 2 bases, with 15 bases between the two germline ends. The CDR3 is 15 residues long. Use of 60 Vbeta and 13 Jbeta primers characterized the PCR. Produced via immunoSEQ multiplex PCR; TCRdb's table is partial and in-frame only. The table includes 100,000 to 150,000 clones, 82% detected once. The sequenced sample consisted of PBMCs. The gene calls are TRBV5-6 and TRBJ2-7; D is possibly TRBD2 (6 bases). This receptor was obtained from a boy aged 2 to 10 in good health and CMV-seronegative. CDR3 in DNA: TGTGCCAGCAGCTCCTATGGGGGGACGACCTACGAGCAGTACTTC. It encodes CASSSYGGTTYEQYF.